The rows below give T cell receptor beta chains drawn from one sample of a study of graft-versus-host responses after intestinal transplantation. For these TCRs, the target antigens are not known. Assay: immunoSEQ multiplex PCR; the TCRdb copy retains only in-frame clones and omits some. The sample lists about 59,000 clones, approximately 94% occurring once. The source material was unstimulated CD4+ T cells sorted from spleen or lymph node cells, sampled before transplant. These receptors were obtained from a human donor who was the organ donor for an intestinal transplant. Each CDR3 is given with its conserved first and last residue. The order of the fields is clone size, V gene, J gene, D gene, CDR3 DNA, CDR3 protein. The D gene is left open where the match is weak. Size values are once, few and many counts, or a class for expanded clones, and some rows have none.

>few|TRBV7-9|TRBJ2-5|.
TGTGCCAGCAGCTTAGCCGCCGGTGGAGAGACCCAGTACTTC
CASSLAAGGETQYF
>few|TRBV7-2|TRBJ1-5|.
TGTGCCAGCAGCTTGGTGGGAAATCAGCCCCAGCATTTT
CASSLVGNQPQHF
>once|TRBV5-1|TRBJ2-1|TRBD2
TGCGCCAGCAGCTTGGGACTAGCGGGGCGCTCCTACAATGAGCAGTTCTTC
CASSLGLAGRSYNEQFF
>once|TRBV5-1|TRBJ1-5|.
TGCGCCAGCAGCTTGGGTATGGGAGATCAGCCCCAGCATTTT
CASSLGMGDQPQHF
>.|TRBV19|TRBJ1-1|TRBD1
TGTGCCAGTAGTGGACAGGGCACTGAAGCTTTCTTT
CASSGQGTEAFF
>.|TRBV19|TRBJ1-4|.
TGTGCCAGTAGTATGGATACAGGGTCTAATGAAAAACTGTTTTTT
CASSMDTGSNEKLFF
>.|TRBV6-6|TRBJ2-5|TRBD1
TGTGCCAGCAGTTACGGGGCAGGGGGGACCCAGTACTTC
CASSYGAGGTQYF
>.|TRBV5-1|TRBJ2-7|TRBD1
TGCGCCAGCAGCTTCACGGGACAGGAATACGAGCAGTACTTC
CASSFTGQEYEQYF
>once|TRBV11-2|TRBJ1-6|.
TGTGCCAGCACACAGGGTGTGAGTTCACCCCTCCACTTT
CASTQGVSSPLHF
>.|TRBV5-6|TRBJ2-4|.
TGTGCCAGCAGCTCCTTAGCCAAAAACATTCAGTACTTC
CASSSLAKNIQYF
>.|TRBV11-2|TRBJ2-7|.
TGTGCCAGCAGGGTAGCGGTGAGCTCCTACGAGCAGTACTTC
CASRVAVSSYEQYF
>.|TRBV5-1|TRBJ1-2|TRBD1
TGCGCCAGCAGCTTGGGACAGGGGGATGGCTACACCTTC
CASSLGQGDGYTF
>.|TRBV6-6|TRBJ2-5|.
TGTGCCAGCAGCTACATCCAAGAGACCCAGTACTTC
CASSYIQETQYF
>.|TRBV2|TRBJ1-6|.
TGTGCCAGCAGTAAAGCGGGGCAATATTCACCCCTCCACTTT
CASSKAGQYSPLHF